What follows are 27 T cell receptor beta chains derived from one specimen sequenced in a study of graft-versus-host responses after intestinal transplantation. Profiled with immunoSEQ multiplex PCR; TCRdb holds only in-frame clones, not every one. Of approximately 11,000 clones in the sample, over 60% are singletons; the top ten hold approximately 37%. The specimen comprised PBMCs, sampled around 500 days after intestinal transplant. Source of these receptors: a human patient who received an intestinal transplant, so some T cells may come from the graft donor.

The rearrangement links TRBV10-1 to TRBJ2-3; D unclear. Per the germline V gene, CDR1 is WNHNN and CDR2 is SYGVQD (reference sequence). V lost 0 bases and J lost 8, with 9 bases in between. The CDR3 covers 13 residues. The CDR3 bases are TGCGCCAGCAGTGAGTCGTACCTGAGTACGCAGTATTTT. This encodes CASSESYLSTQYF.

The CDR3 coding sequence is TGTGCCACGCGACCCGGGACAGTGAACTATGGCTACACCTTC. The encoded protein is CATRPGTVNYGYTF. The rearrangement links TRBV6-6 to TRBJ1-2; TRBD1 matches 7 bases. V was pared by 10 bases and J by 2 bases, with 10 bases of the junction left unmatched. There are 14 residues in the CDR3. CDR1 is MNHNY, CDR2 SVGAGI, per germline (reference sequence).

This clone was found once. The chain combines TRBV10-3 with TRBJ2-2; TRBD2 is a possible D gene (6 bases). Deletions cut 2 bases from V and 5 bases from J, with 12 bases between. Germline values: CDR1 ENHRY, CDR2 SYGVKD. This CDR3 has 15 amino acids. The CDR3 here is CAISEGTQETGELFF. The CDR3 DNA sequence: TGTGCCATCAGTGAGGGGACTCAGGAAACCGGGGAGCTGTTTTTT.

This sequence joins TRBV7-8 and TRBJ1-1, with D maybe TRBD1 (6 bases). Germline loops: CDR1 SGHVS, CDR2 FQNEAQ. Between the trimmed V and J ends, which lost 1 base and 0 bases, there was a span of 12 bases. The CDR3 contains 16 residues. CDR3 sequence reads: CASSLGGPQMNTEAFF. The CDR3 nucleotides are TGTGCCAGCAGCTTAGGGGGGCCCCAGATGAACACTGAAGCTTTCTTT.

The chain recombines TRBV30 with TRBJ2-5; no firm D call. The CDR3 has 11 amino acids. V was shortened by 2 bases and J by 2 bases, with 3 bases between the two germline ends. The germline V gene has CDR1 GTSNPN and CDR2 SVGIG (reference sequence). CDR3 loop: CAWSRQETQYF. In DNA form, the CDR3 reads TGTGCCTGGAGTCGGCAAGAGACCCAGTACTTC. Looking up the rest from reference TRBV30 and TRBJ2-5 gives the full variable domain: SQTIHQWPATLVQPVGSPLSLECTVEGTSNPNLYWYRQAAGRGLQLLFYSVGIGQISSEVPQNLSASRPQDRQFILSSKKLLLSDSGFYLCAWSRQETQYFGPGTRLLVL.

This sequence joins TRBV18 and TRBJ2-2, with 10 bases matching TRBD1. The germline V gene encodes CDR1 KGHSH and CDR2 LQKENI. V shed 4 bases and J 5 bases; nucleotides not matched to a gene: 7. The CDR3 spans 16 residues. Written as DNA, the CDR3 is TGTGCCAGCTCACGGCCGACAGGGGGCGAAACCGGGGAGCTGTTTTTT. The encoded protein is CASSRPTGGETGELFF.

The chain is built from TRBV18 and TRBJ2-2, with D possibly being TRBD2 (6 bases). Trimming cost V 7 bases and J 3 bases, with 9 bases left between them. The CDR3 has 13 residues. CDR1 and CDR2 (germline): KGHSH, LQKENI. In DNA form, the CDR3 reads TGTGCCAGCTGGGGGACTGACACCGGGGAGCTGTTTTTT. Residues: CASWGTDTGELFF.

This chain connects TRBV7-3 to TRBJ2-1; 9 nucleotides line up with TRBD2. The CDR3 consists of 15 residues. The junction had 8 bases not matched to a gene; V was cut back by 3 bases and J by 8 bases. CDR1 and CDR2 (germline): SGHTA, FQGTGA. The CDR3 region is CASSFSGSVGDEQFF. The CDR3 DNA reads as TGTGCCAGCAGCTTTAGCGGGAGCGTAGGGGATGAGCAGTTCTTC.

CDR3 DNA sequence: TGTGCCAGCAGCGTAGGGCGGGGGGGCTACAATGAGCAGTTCTTC. As protein: CASSVGRGGYNEQFF. The chain links TRBV9 to TRBJ2-1; 9 bases line up with TRBD2. The germline gives CDR1 SGDLS, CDR2 YYNGEE. The trim removed 0 bases at V and 3 bases at J, leaving 1 base unmatched. CDR3 length: 15 amino acids.

This clone was observed a handful of times. The rearrangement links TRBV10-3 to TRBJ2-7; possible D gene TRBD2, 5 bases. Trimming stripped 8 bases from V and 6 bases from J, with 11 bases between. Germline V gene lookup returns CDR1 ENHRY and CDR2 SYGVKD. CDR3 size: 11 residues. The chain's CDR3 is CAIGGVIEQYF. CDR3 DNA: TGTGCCATCGGAGGAGTAATCGAGCAGTACTTC.

The rearrangement uses TRBV7-9 and TRBJ2-1, with 13 nucleotides matching TRBD2. Trimming removed 5 bases from V and 8 bases from J; junction bases left unmatched: 3. Per the germline V gene, CDR1 is SEHNR and CDR2 is FQNEAQ (reference sequence). This CDR3 has 14 amino acids. The chain's CDR3 is CASSQLAGGDEQFF. CDR3 bases: TGTGCCAGCAGCCAACTAGCGGGAGGGGATGAGCAGTTCTTC. The full variable domain, its missing parts supplied by reference TRBV7-9 and TRBJ2-1, is DTGVSQNPRHKITKRGQNVTFRCDPISEHNRLYWYRQTLGQGPEFLTYFQNEAQLEKSRLLSDRFSAERPKGSFSTLEIQRTEQGDSAMYLCASSQLAGGDEQFFGPGTRLTVL.

Here the CDR3 reads CASSLESGTKFF. The CDR3 DNA reads TGTGCCAGCAGCCTAGAAAGCGGGACGAAGTTCTTC. The chain has TRBV5-4 and TRBJ2-1, with 7 bases aligning to TRBD2. Germline CDR1 is SGHNT and CDR2 is YYREEE (reference sequence). V trimming: 4 bases; J trimming: 14 bases; junction bases outside the gene matches: 9. CDR3 length: 12 residues. The entire variable domain, with the rest obtained from reference TRBV5-4 and TRBJ2-1, is as follows: ETGVTQSPTHLIKTRGQQVTLRCSSQSGHNTVSWYQQALGQGPQFIFQYYREEENGRGNFPPRFSGLQFPNYSSELNVNALELDDSALYLCASSLESGTKFFGPGTRLTVL.

This clone was found once. At one boundary the junction diverges from the germline segment, which might be a read error. V is TRBV5-3 and J is TRBJ1-2; TRBD1 is a possible D gene (6 bases). TRBV5-3 is sorted into the ORF group, with uncertain function. This CDR3 region has 15 residues. The CDR3 DNA follows: TGTGCCAGCAGCTTTCAGGGGCAATCTAACTATGGCTACACCTTC. Encoded protein: CASSFQGQSNYGYTF.

The chain uses TRBV4-1 and TRBJ1-4; D unclear. The CDR3 extends over 14 amino acids. Germline CDR1 is MGHRA and CDR2 is YSYEKL. The V end lost 1 base, the J end lost 5 bases, and 8 bases lay between the germline ends. The CDR3 sequence: CASSQGVGNEKLFF. DNA for the CDR3: TGCGCCAGCAGCCAAGGAGTTGGGAATGAAAAACTGTTTTTT.

V usage is TRBV18 and J usage is TRBJ2-3; 7 positions agree with TRBD1. Germline assignment: CDR1 KGHSH and CDR2 LQKENI. This CDR3 has 16 residues. V dropped 2 bases and J dropped 3; count of bases not matched to a gene: 8. The CDR3 reads CASSPIITGVTDTQYF. The CDR3 bases are TGTGCCAGCTCACCAATCATTACAGGGGTGACAGATACGCAGTATTTT.

This clone has just one count. The chain joins TRBV7-8 to TRBJ2-5; 11 nucleotides align to TRBD1. Germline trimming cut 5 bases from V and 1 base from J; bases unmatched to any gene: 6. The CDR3 sequence is 16 residues long. Germline CDR1 SGHVS, CDR2 FQNEAQ. Here the CDR3 DNA reads TGTGCCAGCAGCATGGGGACAGGGGGGTTCCAAGAGACCCAGTACTTC. It translates to CASSMGTGGFQETQYF.

This clone was seen a single time. The rearrangement uses TRBV10-1 and TRBJ2-7; D remains ambiguous. V lost 3 bases and J lost 6, with 15 bases in between. From germline, CDR1 is WNHNN and CDR2 SYGVQD (reference sequence). The CDR3 extends over 14 amino acids. For the CDR3, the DNA is TGCGCCAGCAGTGACGACCGGTTCCCCTCCGAGCAGTACTTC. The encoded protein is CASSDDRFPSEQYF.

The table lists this clone with a few counts. This sequence joins TRBV6-1 and TRBJ2-3; D is ambiguous. CDR3 length equals 13 residues. Germline V gives CDR1 MNHNS, CDR2 SASEGT. Between the trimmed V and J ends, which lost 6 bases and 2 bases, there was a span of 9 bases. The CDR3, as DNA: TGTGCCAGCAGATACAGCTCCACAGATACGCAGTATTTT. This sequence encodes CASRYSSTDTQYF.

This chain joins TRBV9 and TRBJ2-1; D is perhaps TRBD1 (6 bases). Germline loops: CDR1 SGDLS, CDR2 YYNGEE. CDR3 size: 14 residues. V lost 2 bases, J lost 5 bases, and 11 bases lay in between. The CDR3 is CASSVFQGNNEQFF. The CDR3, as DNA: TGTGCCAGCAGCGTTTTTCAGGGGAACAATGAGCAGTTCTTC. Based on the CDR3 plus reference TRBV9 and TRBJ2-1, the full variable domain is DSGVTQTPKHLITATGQRVTLRCSPRSGDLSVYWYQQSLDQGLQFLIQYYNGEERAKGNILERFSAQQFPDLHSELNLSSLELGDSALYFCASSVFQGNNEQFFGPGTRLTVL.

This chain connects TRBV27 to TRBJ2-7; TRBD2 matches at 13 bases. Trimming removed 5 bases from V and 4 bases from J; junction bases left unmatched: 8. The CDR3 sequence is 16 residues long. Germline lookup yields CDR1 MNHEY and CDR2 SMNVEV (reference sequence). The CDR3 sequence is CASSAGTSGNVYEQYF. The CDR3 bases are TGTGCCAGCAGTGCCGGGACTAGCGGGAACGTGTACGAGCAGTACTTC.

The chain links TRBV7-2 to TRBJ2-5; D is undetermined. Germline values: CDR1 SGHTA, CDR2 FQGNSA. The CDR3 extends over 15 amino acids. Trimming shortened V by 2 bases and J by 1 base, and 11 bases separated the two germline ends. CDR3 DNA sequence: TGTGCCAGCAGCTTATTGATTGGAGTCCAAGAGACCCAGTACTTC. It is translated as CASSLLIGVQETQYF.

The chain is built from TRBV6-6 and TRBJ1-5; 10 bases are shared with TRBD1. The CDR3 has 14 residues. The junction had 3 bases not matched to a gene; V was cut back by 6 bases and J by 4 bases. Germline CDR1 is MNHNY and CDR2 is SVGAGI (reference sequence). The CDR3: CASSRTGGNQPQHF. The CDR3 DNA follows: TGTGCCAGCAGCCGGACAGGGGGTAATCAGCCCCAGCATTTT.

This rearrangement joins TRBV6-1 to TRBJ1-5; D perhaps matches TRBD1 (5 bases). CDR1 MNHNS and CDR2 SASEGT come from the germline V gene. This CDR3 is built from 15 residues. Trimming stripped 8 bases from V and 6 bases from J, with 20 bases between. Here the CDR3 DNA reads TGTGCCAGCGTAGTCGGTCGGGACGGACGTCAGCCCCAGCATTTT. This sequence encodes CASVVGRDGRQPQHF.

The chain couples TRBV29-1 to TRBJ2-7, with 7 nucleotides matching TRBD1. The V and J ends lost 5 bases and 0 bases, in that order; junction bases with no gene match: 4. There are 13 residues in the CDR3. Germline V lookup: CDR1 SQVTM, CDR2 ANQGSEA. The CDR3 spells CSVTTGLSYEQYF. CDR3 bases: TGCAGCGTTACGACAGGGCTCTCCTACGAGCAGTACTTC.

This sequence joins TRBV19 and TRBJ1-2; the D gene is possibly TRBD1 (5 bases). Germline V gene lookup returns CDR1 LNHDA and CDR2 SQIVND (reference sequence). The CDR3 has 17 residues. Trimming left V 4 bases short and J 8 bases short, with 26 bases between. CDR3 DNA: TGTGCCAGTAGTAGGGCGACGGGGCTGTCCATTAAGCAAGGCTACACCTTC. Residues: CASSRATGLSIKQGYTF.

The J gene is TRBJ2-7, the V gene TRBV30; D ambiguous. V lost 0 bases to trimming and J lost 5 bases, with 11 bases between them. The CDR3 extends over 13 amino acids. Germline V gene sequence: CDR1 GTSNPN, CDR2 SVGIG (reference sequence). The chain's CDR3 is CAWSVGQAHEQYF. CDR3 sequence (DNA): TGTGCCTGGAGTGTCGGTCAGGCTCACGAGCAGTACTTC.

This sequence joins TRBV19 and TRBJ2-7; either TRBD1 or TRBD2 may fit D (5 bases each). Trimming took off 1 base at V and 3 bases at J, with 13 bases between the two ends. Germline V gene lookup returns CDR1 LNHDA and CDR2 SQIVND (reference sequence). The CDR3 runs to 15 residues. CDR3: CASSIAGGPLYEQYF. Here the CDR3 DNA reads TGTGCCAGTAGTATAGCTGGGGGTCCCCTCTACGAGCAGTACTTC.